The 15 T cell receptor beta chains listed next were all sequenced from one sample in a study of cytomegalovirus exposure and HLA in healthy donors (dated by TCRdb to 2016 to 2017). The receptor library was made with the immunoSEQ multiplex PCR assay. For the multiplex PCR, a mixture combining 60 forward primers for TCR Vbeta segments and 13 reverse primers for TCR Jbeta segments was used. In its TCRdb copy, this immuneACCESS table keeps in-frame sequences only and misses some clones. Where compared with another copy, unresolved V genes explain less than half of these, and the others have no known cause. In this sample the table shows 100,000 to 150,000 clones, roughly four fifths of which occur a single time. Clones ranked in the top ten supply 1.9% of the sample. Source material: PBMCs. All receptors come from a man between 45 and 60 years old in good health and CMV-seronegative.

This chain uses TRBV4-3 with TRBJ2-1, with 9 bases that match TRBD1. Germline CDR1 is LGHNA and CDR2 is YSLEER. After removal of 1 base from V and 0 bases from J, the junction contained 4 bases not matched to a gene. The CDR3 is 17 amino acids. CDR3 region: CASSQGRQGGSYNEQFF. The CDR3 bases are TGCGCCAGCAGCCAAGGACGACAGGGGGGCTCCTACAATGAGCAGTTCTTC.

Only a few counts were recorded for this clone. The J gene is TRBJ1-2, the V gene TRBV4-1; D remains ambiguous. With 1 base removed from V and 1 base from J, the gap between germline ends came to 13 bases. The CDR3 contains 16 residues. Germline V gene data show CDR1 as MGHRA and CDR2 as YSYEKL. The CDR3 DNA reads TGCGCCAGCAGCCAAGCTAGGTCAGGAGGTAACTATGGCTACACCTTC. Amino acid sequence: CASSQARSGGNYGYTF.

This chain links TRBV20-1 with TRBJ1-2, with D unresolved. CDR1 DFQATT and CDR2 SNEGSKA come from the germline V gene (reference sequence). With 5 bases removed from V and 8 bases from J, the gap between germline ends came to 12 bases. The CDR3 runs to 11 residues. The chain's CDR3 is CSASTAGGYTF. The CDR3 DNA reads TGCAGTGCTTCGACCGCGGGCGGCTACACCTTC.

The chain recombines TRBV10-3 with TRBJ1-4; TRBD1 aligns across 8 bases. The CDR3 spans 15 residues. The V segment lost 2 bases and the J segment 8 bases; nucleotides outside the gene matches: 7. Germline-derived CDR1 and CDR2 are ENHRY and SYGVKD. This CDR3 reads CAISETGTGGEKLFF. The CDR3 DNA reads TGTGCCATCAGTGAGACCGGGACAGGCGGGGAAAAACTGTTTTTT.

V gene TRBV4-3 combines with J gene TRBJ2-1; 9 bases map to TRBD2. Trimming at V came to 0 bases and at J to 7 bases, leaving 4 bases not matched to a gene. This CDR3 contains 15 residues. Germline V gene data show CDR1 as LGHNA and CDR2 as YSLEER. The CDR3 reads CASSQDSAGGNEQFF. CDR3 DNA: TGCGCCAGCAGCCAAGATAGTGCGGGGGGGAATGAGCAGTTCTTC.

The rearrangement links TRBV5-1 to TRBJ1-3, with a tentative D call TRBD1 (6 bases). Germline V CDR1 and CDR2: SGHRS, YFSETQ. There are 15 residues in the CDR3. The V and J ends lost 4 bases and 3 bases respectively, with 14 bases between them. CDR3 DNA sequence: TGCGCCAGCAGCAAAGAAGGACAGTATGGAAACACCATATATTTT. Its translation: CASSKEGQYGNTIYF.

V gene TRBV9 combines with J gene TRBJ1-2, with D possibly TRBD1 on 6 matching bases. The CDR3 contains 13 residues. Germline V lookup: CDR1 SGDLS, CDR2 YYNGEE. Trimming cost V 2 bases and J 7 bases, with 12 bases left between them. The CDR3 loop is CASSVSGAGGYTF. The CDR3 region has the DNA TGTGCCAGCAGCGTCTCAGGGGCGGGTGGCTACACCTTC.

This clone has a handful of counts. The chain carries TRBV6-1 and TRBJ2-7; 10 positions agree with TRBD1. Germline loops: CDR1 MNHNS, CDR2 SASEGT. CDR3 length: 15 residues. V gave up 3 bases and J gave up 5 bases; unmatched junction bases: 7. CDR3 protein: CASSDGTGDRDEQYF. Written as DNA, the CDR3 is TGTGCCAGCAGTGATGGGACAGGGGACCGGGACGAGCAGTACTTC.

Comment on this clone: At one of its ends the junction is not consistent with the germline gene, which may arise from a read error. CDR3 bases: TGTGCCAGCAGTGAAGCGCTCCAACGGAGTTGGACAGGGTTC. It is translated as CASSEALQRSWTGF. The chain recombines TRBV6-1 with TRBJ2-7; 8 bases align to TRBD1. CDR3 length: 14 residues. CDR1 and CDR2 (germline): MNHNS, SASEGT.

This clone was detected once. The V and J genes are TRBV23-1 and TRBJ1-5; 7 bases line up with TRBD1. TRBV23-1 is marked as an open reading frame, function uncertain. CDR3 length equals 15 residues. With 4 bases clipped from V and 5 bases from J, the junction kept 8 bases outside the gene matches. For the CDR3, the DNA is TGCGCCAGCAGTCCGAGACAGGGTCTCCATCAGCCCCAGCATTTT. Protein: CASSPRQGLHQPQHF.

J is TRBJ2-3 and V is TRBV4-1; 7 nucleotides match TRBD2. This CDR3 has 16 amino acids. The V and J ends lost 4 bases and 6 bases, in that order; junction bases with no gene match: 13. The germline CDR1 and CDR2 sequences are MGHRA and YSYEKL. The chain's CDR3 is CASSLRAGRHGDTQYF. In DNA form, the CDR3 reads TGCGCCAGCAGCCTCCGAGCGGGGAGGCACGGGGATACGCAGTATTTT.

The chain joins TRBV6-5 to TRBJ2-7; the D gene is possibly TRBD1 (6 bases). This CDR3 is 15 amino acids long. Germline V gives CDR1 MNHEY, CDR2 SVGAGI. V lost 10 bases, J lost 3 bases, and 22 bases lay in between. The CDR3 region has the DNA TGTGCCACGGGGCCAAGTGGCAGGGGTATCTACGAGCAGTACGTC. Its protein product is CATGPSGRGIYEQYV.

The J gene is TRBJ2-2, the V gene TRBV4-2; TRBD2 might be the D (5 bases). Trimming stripped 10 bases from V and 5 bases from J, with 20 bases between. Germline CDR1 reads LGHNA; CDR2 reads YNFKEQ. This CDR3 is 15 amino acids long. The CDR3 DNA is TGTGCCACCTCCGAGCGGTGGGCGGAGACCGGGGAGCTGTTTTTT. Protein sequence: CATSERWAETGELFF.

The CDR3 here is CASSPLTGTSTDTQYF. The CDR3 DNA is TGTGCCAGCTCACCATTGACAGGAACGAGCACAGATACGCAGTATTTT. The V gene is TRBV18, the J gene TRBJ2-3; D may be TRBD1 (6 bases). The length of the CDR3 is 16 residues. Germline V lookup: CDR1 KGHSH, CDR2 LQKENI. V was trimmed by 2 bases and J by 0 bases, leaving 12 bases between them.

The V and J genes are TRBV5-4 and TRBJ2-5, with 9 bases identical to TRBD2. The J call may be wrong; the DNA end is better matched by TRBJ2-7. Per germline, CDR1 SGHNT and CDR2 YYREEE (reference sequence). The CDR3 loop spans 15 amino acids. As DNA, the CDR3 is TGTGCCAGCAGCCTGAGCGGGGGGACCGCCTACGAGCAGTACTTC. This encodes CASSLSGGTAYEQYF.